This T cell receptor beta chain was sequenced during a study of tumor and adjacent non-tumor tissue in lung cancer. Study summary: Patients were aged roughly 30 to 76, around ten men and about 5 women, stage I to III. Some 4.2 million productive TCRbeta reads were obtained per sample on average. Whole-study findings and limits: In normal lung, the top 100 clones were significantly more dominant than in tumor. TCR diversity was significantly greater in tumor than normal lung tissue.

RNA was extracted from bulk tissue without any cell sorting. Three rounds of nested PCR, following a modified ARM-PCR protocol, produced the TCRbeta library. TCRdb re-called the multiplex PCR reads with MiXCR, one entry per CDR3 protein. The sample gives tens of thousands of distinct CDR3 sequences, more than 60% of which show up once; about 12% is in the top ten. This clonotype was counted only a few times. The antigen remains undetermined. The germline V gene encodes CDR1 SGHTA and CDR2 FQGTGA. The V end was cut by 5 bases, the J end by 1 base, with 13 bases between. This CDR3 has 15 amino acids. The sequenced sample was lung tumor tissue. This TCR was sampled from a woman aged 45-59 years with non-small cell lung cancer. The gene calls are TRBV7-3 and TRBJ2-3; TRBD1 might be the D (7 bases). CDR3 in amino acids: CASSATGEGTDTQYF. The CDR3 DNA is TGTGCCAGCAGCGCCACAGGGGAGGGCACAGATACGCAGTATTTT.